This T cell receptor (beta chain) was obtained from a study of blood T cells in healthy people across ages (dated by TCRdb to the mid-2010s). Turning to the overall study: In model experiments, template switching captured roughly one uniquely barcoded TCR beta cDNA molecule for every two T cells. The study measured age-related changes in TCR beta repertoire diversity using deep sequencing normalized with unique cDNA molecular identifiers. The donors were divided into four age groups: young (average approximately 17 years), middle-aged (approximately 39), aged (62) and long-lived (about 79). To avoid experimental bias, donors of different ages were distributed randomly across sequencing lanes. The study analyzed two additional independent replicas of 1 million unique cDNA reads from the same blood draw for two donors, one aged 18 to 30 and one aged 80 or older.

Donors were a few dozen systemically healthy Caucasian individuals from Russia aged 6 to 90 years. Each donor gave about 9.2 milliliters of peripheral blood, drawn into EDTA-treated Vacutainer tubes. Ficoll-Paque density-gradient centrifugation was used to isolate PBMCs, with at least 6.5 million per sample. Total RNA, at least 6 micrograms per sample, was extracted from PBMCs with Trizol reagent. Naive CD45RAhigh/CD27high T cell percentages were measured by flow cytometry on a PBMC aliquot from every donor. The full study reports these points: Observed TCR beta diversity per million T cells fell roughly linearly with age, and a significant reduction was already apparent by age roughly 41. There was a strong correlation between observed TCR beta diversity and the percentage of naive T cells measured by flow cytometry. Estimates of total diversity based on one million sequenced T cells were regarded as lower bounds and as underestimates. Compared with the aged group, the long-lived group had more naive CD4+ T cells, fewer expanded clones and increased TCR diversity, suggesting age selection. Since profiling was done on bulk unsorted PBMCs, naive and antigen-experienced compartments could not be conclusively compared. Donor CMV infection status was unknown, potentially confounding age-related changes in expanded clonotypes.

This clonotype was detected once. Its antigen specificity is not known. Per-base quality was not reported, and no clone a single base away is much larger than it. Just one read gives weak support. The CDR3 runs 19 residues from the cysteine to the phenylalanine. The DNA shown is the 57-base CDR3, in frame from base 1. V is pruned by 2 bases and J by 3 bases, leaving 16 bases of the junction without a gene match. The germline V gene sets CDR1 to SGHDT and CDR2 to YYEEEE. Libraries were made using 5' RACE. Sequencing was performed on an Illumina HiSeq 2500. A second PCR of roughly 7 to 11 cycles was performed with a sample-barcoded 5' primer and a J-beta primer mix. A template-switch 5' adaptor carrying 12 random nucleotides introduced a unique molecular identifier onto each TCR beta cDNA molecule. At least 2.5 million CDR3-containing paired-end reads were obtained from each sample. All of the RNA was converted into first-strand cDNA using the Mint cDNA synthesis kit, with a TRBC-specific oligonucleotide serving as the primer. After uracil-DNA glycosylase treatment, a first 18-cycle PCR used universal primers M1SS and BC2_uni_R on all cDNA. The authors' analysis ran thus. Normalization of each sample was performed by random selection of 1 million high-quality reads, each carrying a distinct molecular identifier. Reads sharing molecular identifiers were discarded rather than binned into consensus sequences. MiTCR, with a Q25 quality threshold and the strictest error-elimination algorithm, was used for CDR3 identification, clonotype clustering and error correction. A nonparametric unseen species model with Euler transformation was used to estimate lower-bound total TCR beta diversity. Using fastp trimming at Q25 and MiXCR clonotype assembly, TCRdb reanalyzed the public sequencing data and kept in-frame beta chains. Entries are consolidated by CDR3 protein sequence, retaining the most common genes and DNA. Clone size and V and J calls follow TCRdb, not the original study. This sample has approximately 810,000 distinct CDR3 sequences in its table, and approximately 35% of those were observed once. The leading ten clones occupy over 10% of the sample.

Recombination connected TRBV5-6 to TRBJ1-4; 7 of the junction bases match TRBD1. This TCR derives from a man younger than 30 in good health. Source material: blood. The nucleotide sequence reads TGTGCCAGCAGCTTCCGGCTAGGGACAGTGGGATCGGCTAATGAAAAACTGTTTTTT. It codes for CASSFRLGTVGSANEKLFF. Full variable domain (CDR3 extended with the reference TRBV5-6 and TRBJ1-4 proteins): DAGVTQSPTHLIKTRGQQVTLRCSPKSGHDTVSWYQQALGQGPQFIFQYYEEEERQRGNFPDRFSGHQFPNYSSELNVNALLLGDSALYLCASSFRLGTVGSANEKLFFGSGTQLSVL.